This T cell receptor beta chain was identified during a study of CD8 T cells in Susac syndrome. Random-hexamer reverse transcription was applied to about 0.5 to 1 ug RNA. TCRdb reanalysed the immunoSEQ multiplex PCR reads using MiXCR and keeps one entry per CDR3 protein. The sample lists just over 150,000 distinct CDR3 sequences; 90% to 95% were seen once. Germline V gene sequence: CDR1 SGHRS, CDR2 YFSETQ. The V gene lost 6 bases and the J gene lost 0 bases, with 11 bases spanning the gap. The CDR3 loop spans 14 amino acids. The rearrangement uses TRBV5-1 and TRBJ2-3, with D possibly TRBD1 on 6 matching bases. The sequenced sample was CD4+ T cells from PBMCs. This sequence was found in a human donor with Susac syndrome. For the CDR3, the DNA is TGCGCCAGCACCCGGACAGCTAGCACAGATACGCAGTATTTT. This codes for CASTRTASTDTQYF. Drawing the rest from reference TRBV5-1 and TRBJ2-3, the complete variable domain is KAGVTQTPRYLIKTRGQQVTLSCSPISGHRSVSWYQQTPGQGLQFLFEYFSETQRNKGNFPGRFSGRQFSNSRSEMNVSTLELGDSALYLCASTRTASTDTQYFGPGTRLTVL.